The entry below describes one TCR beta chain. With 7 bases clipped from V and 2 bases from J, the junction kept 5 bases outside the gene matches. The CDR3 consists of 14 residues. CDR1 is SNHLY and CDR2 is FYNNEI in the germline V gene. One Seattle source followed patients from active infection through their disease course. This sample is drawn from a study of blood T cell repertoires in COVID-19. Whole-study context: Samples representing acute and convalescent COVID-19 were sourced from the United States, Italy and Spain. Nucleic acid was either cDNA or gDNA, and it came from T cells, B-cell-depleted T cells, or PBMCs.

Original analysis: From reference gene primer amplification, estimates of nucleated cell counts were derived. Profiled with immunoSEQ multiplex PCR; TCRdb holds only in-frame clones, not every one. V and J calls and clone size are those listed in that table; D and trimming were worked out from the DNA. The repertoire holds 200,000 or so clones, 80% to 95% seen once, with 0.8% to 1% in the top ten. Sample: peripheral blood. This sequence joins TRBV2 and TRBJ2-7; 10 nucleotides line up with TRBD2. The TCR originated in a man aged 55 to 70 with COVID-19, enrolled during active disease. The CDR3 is CASISGGGTYEQYF. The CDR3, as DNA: TGTGCCAGCATCAGCGGGGGGGGGACCTACGAGCAGTACTTC.